A single TCR beta chain is shown here with its context. Its target is unknown. The CDR3 totals 17 residues. Germline CDR1 reads MDHEN; CDR2 reads SYDVKM. V was pared by 4 bases and J by 4 bases, with 12 bases of the junction left unmatched. The sample originates from a study of beta chain features in type 1 diabetes. Regarding the study as a whole: Healthy donors had naive, central memory and Treg TCRB repertoires that appeared less similar than those seen among patients.

Sorted CD4+ subsets: naive, central memory, regulatory, stem cell-like memory (CD45RO/CCR7/CD25/CD127/CD95/CD27 panel). Sorted populations all exceeded 95% purity. All of the isolated RNA was reverse transcribed, so expressed TCRB transcripts were sequenced. Here immunoSEQ multiplex PCR was the method, and the copy in TCRdb shows in-frame clones only, minus some. This table holds around 180,000 clones, about 13% found once. This chain links TRBV28 with TRBJ2-1; TRBD2 agrees at 8 bases. This clonotype originated in a woman aged 18-29 years in good health. Sequenced input: central memory CD4+ T cells from blood. The CDR3: CASSSPGSGKDYNEQFF. CDR3 DNA: TGTGCCAGCAGTTCCCCGGGTAGCGGGAAAGATTACAATGAGCAGTTCTTC. Full variable domain (remainder filled in from reference TRBV28 and TRBJ2-1): DVKVTQSSRYLVKRTGEKVFLECVQDMDHENMFWYRQDPGLGLRLIYFSYDVKMKEKGDIPEGYSVSREKKERFSLILESASTNQTSMYLCASSSPGSGKDYNEQFFGPGTRLTVL.